Listed below are T cell receptor beta chains from one sample, sequenced in a study of cytomegalovirus exposure and HLA in healthy donors. Repertoires were generated with immunoSEQ multiplex PCR, while TCRdb's copy carries only in-frame clones and drops some. This sample contains approximately 170,000 clones. What was sequenced was PBMCs. The receptors were sampled from a woman under 30 in good health and CMV-seropositive. The CDR3 runs from the conserved cysteine through the conserved F or W. A D gene is named only where the DNA matches it firmly.

v_call	d_call	j_call	cdr3_aa	cdr3_nt
TRBV19	TRBD1	TRBJ2-7	CASSRDRGFSSYEQYF	TGTGCCAGTAGCCGGGACAGGGGCTTCAGCTCCTACGAGCAGTACTTC
TRBV10-2	NA	TRBJ2-5	CASSGVDWDQETQYF	TGCGCCAGCAGCGGGGTGGACTGGGATCAAGAGACCCAGTACTTC
TRBV18	NA	TRBJ1-4	CASSPGLREKLFF	TGTGCCAGCTCACCAGGGTTGCGGGAAAAACTGTTTTTT
TRBV5-4	NA	TRBJ1-1	CASSYDRNTEAFF	TGTGCCAGCAGCTACGACAGGAACACTGAAGCTTTCTTT
TRBV4-2	TRBD2	TRBJ2-5	CASSQALAGSVETQYF	TGTGCCAGCAGCCAAGCACTAGCGGGGTCCGTGGAGACCCAGTACTTC
TRBV2	NA	TRBJ1-2	CASSPGLLYGYTF	TGTGCCAGCAGCCCGGGACTTCTCTATGGCTACACCTTC
TRBV30	TRBD2	TRBJ2-1	CAWNPSGFYNEQFF	TGTGCCTGGAATCCTAGCGGTTTTTACAATGAGCAGTTCTTC
TRBV7-9	NA	TRBJ2-5	CASSLESPWRTQYF	TGTGCCAGCAGCTTAGAGTCACCGTGGAGGACCCAGTACTTC
TRBV19	TRBD1	TRBJ1-2	CASSIRDSNYGYTF	TGTGCCAGTAGTATTAGGGACAGTAACTATGGCTACACCTTC
TRBV5-4	TRBD1	TRBJ1-4	CASSIGNQGATEKLFF	TGTGCCAGCAGCATTGGTAACCAGGGGGCTACTGAAAAACTGTTTTTT
TRBV6-4	NA	TRBJ2-5	CASSEAGGQGETQYF	TGTGCCAGCAGTGAAGCAGGGGGGCAAGGAGAGACCCAGTACTTC
TRBV5-6	NA	TRBJ1-1	CASSLGYRGTEAFF	TGTGCCAGCAGCTTGGGGTATCGCGGCACTGAAGCTTTCTTT
TRBV7-9	NA	TRBJ2-7	CASTSTGVPLNYEQYF	TGTGCCAGCACCTCGACAGGCGTCCCCCTAAACTACGAGCAGTACTTC
TRBV7-7	TRBD2	TRBJ2-5	CASSSGLTQETQYF	TGTGCCAGCAGCTCGGGACTAACCCAAGAGACCCAGTACTTC
TRBV7-2	NA	TRBJ1-2	CASSLVGTNGYTF	TGTGCCAGCAGCTTAGTGGGGACTAATGGCTACACCTTC
TRBV13	NA	TRBJ2-2	CAILGGGELFF	TGTGCCATCCTCGGGGGCGGGGAGCTGTTTTTT
TRBV18	TRBD1	TRBJ1-5	CASSPGQADQPQHF	TGTGCCAGCTCACCAGGACAGGCGGATCAGCCCCAGCATTTT
TRBV5-1	TRBD2	TRBJ2-2	CASSLRLSSGGLANTGELFF	TGCGCCAGCAGTTTGAGGCTTTCTAGCGGGGGGCTAGCGAACACCGGGGAGCTGTTTTTT
TRBV2	TRBD2	TRBJ2-7	CASSEFVASGRGEQYF	TGTGCCAGCAGTGAATTCGTAGCTAGCGGGAGGGGCGAGCAGTACTTC
TRBV18	NA	TRBJ2-1	CASSPRANEQFF	TGTGCCAGCTCCCCCAGGGCCAATGAGCAGTTCTTC
TRBV2	TRBD2	TRBJ2-1	CASSEISGRSYNEQFF	TGTGCCAGCAGTGAGATTAGCGGGAGGTCCTACAATGAGCAGTTCTTC
TRBV7-3	TRBD2	TRBJ2-5	CASSASGSQETQYF	TGTGCCAGCAGCGCTAGCGGGAGCCAAGAGACCCAGTACTTC
TRBV7-2	TRBD1	TRBJ1-2	CASSFTGGIYGYTF	TGTGCCAGCAGCTTCACAGGGGGAATCTATGGCTACACCTTC
TRBV25-1	NA	TRBJ1-3	CASSELVSGGGNTIYF	TGTGCCAGCAGTGAATTGGTTTCTGGAGGGGGAAACACCATATATTTT
TRBV7-9	TRBD1	TRBJ1-1	CASSYGQGRGAFF	TGTGCCAGCAGCTACGGACAGGGGAGAGGGGCTTTCTTT
TRBV19	TRBD1	TRBJ2-7	CASSISGQVSYEQYF	TGTGCCAGTAGTATTTCGGGACAGGTGAGCTACGAGCAGTACTTC
TRBV30	TRBD2	TRBJ2-1	CAWNAGGNYNEQFF	TGTGCCTGGAACGCGGGGGGGAATTACAATGAGCAGTTCTTC